The table lists the clone carrying this T cell receptor (beta chain) with a few counts. Its specificity is not known. This record belongs to a study of T-cell memory formation after mild COVID-19. Looking at the study overall: Clusters were largely donor specific.

Whole-study results and caveats: The appearance of some responding clones in pre-infection memory suggested that cross-reactive memory joined.

TCRdb processed the 5' RACE reads anew with MiXCR; each CDR3 protein has one entry. The table shows 400,000 to 500,000 distinct CDR3 sequences, with roughly 18% occurring only once. The CDR3 is made up of 11 amino acids. Germline V gives CDR1 MNHEY, CDR2 SVGEGT. V was shortened by 6 bases and J by 3 bases, with 6 bases between the two germline ends. The sequence came from a man aged 18 to 35 who had mild COVID-19 (a few samples of this study predate the infection). Cell type and time point are not known. Sequenced sample: PBMCs or a T cell subset sorted from them (not recorded which). This chain connects TRBV6-2 or TRBV6-3 to TRBJ2-7; D remains unclear. As DNA, the CDR3 is TGTGCCAGCAGCCGGATCTACGAGCAGTACTTC. This encodes CASSRIYEQYF.